This TCR beta chain came from a study of blood T cell repertoires in COVID-19. Sequencing was performed with immunoSEQ multiplex PCR; in TCRdb, only in-frame clones are kept and a portion is missing. The sample includes some 250,000 clones, more than 65% of them seen just once. Germline CDR1 and CDR2: SGHNT and YENEEA. V was pared by 4 bases and J by 2 bases, with 4 bases of the junction left unmatched. The CDR3 consists of 15 residues. Sequenced input: peripheral blood. The chain uses TRBV11-3 and TRBJ2-3, with 9 bases identical to TRBD2. The source of this sequence is a man aged 50 or older with active or convalescent COVID-19. For the CDR3, the DNA is TGTGCCAGCAGCTCAGCGGGGGGATCCACAGATACGCAGTATTTT. Its protein product is CASSSAGGSTDTQYF.